The rows below give T cell receptor beta chains drawn from one sample of a study of vaccination effects on CD4 cells after COVID-19. Which antigens these TCRs recognize remains unknown. Repertoires were generated with immunoSEQ multiplex PCR, while TCRdb's copy carries only in-frame clones and drops some. The table records some 23,000 clones, 70% to 80% of them present only once. The input for sequencing was CD4+ T cells from PBMCs cultured with HCoV-229E spike peptides, taken after COVID-19 vaccination. These receptors were collected from a human donor who received a COVID-19 vaccine. Each CDR3 is given with its conserved first and last residue. D genes are given only for firm matches. Where a row states a size, it is once, few, many or the class of an expanded clone; other rows omit it.

abundance	v_gene	j_gene	d_gene	CDR3aa	CDR3nt
NA	TRBV7-9	TRBJ2-2	NA	CASSATEGGELFF	TGTGCCAGCAGCGCGACCGAGGGCGGGGAGCTGTTTTTT
NA	TRBV7-9	TRBJ2-1	TRBD2	CASSTAAGGPYNEQFF	TGTGCCAGCAGCACCGCAGCGGGGGGGCCCTACAATGAGCAGTTCTTC
once	TRBV19	TRBJ2-7	TRBD1	CASSILLWDRGYEQYF	TGTGCCAGTAGTATATTACTGTGGGACAGGGGGTACGAGCAGTACTTC
NA	TRBV12-3/TRBV12-4	TRBJ2-5	NA	CASSLSGGETQYF	TGTGCCAGCAGTCTTAGCGGAGGAGAGACCCAGTACTTC
few	TRBV6-5	TRBJ1-1	TRBD1	CASRGTGDTEAFF	TGTGCCAGCAGAGGGACAGGGGACACTGAAGCTTTCTTT
NA	TRBV6-6	TRBJ2-7	NA	CASGSAGGYEQYF	TGTGCCAGCGGATCAGCAGGCGGTTACGAGCAGTACTTC
NA	TRBV29-1	TRBJ1-2	NA	CSGGGRDGYTF	TGCAGCGGTGGAGGACGGGATGGCTACACCTTC
NA	TRBV6-6	TRBJ2-4	NA	CASSPLQWGQNIQYF	TGTGCCAGCAGCCCCTTACAGTGGGGACAAAACATTCAGTACTTC
NA	TRBV7-9	TRBJ1-1	NA	CASSSDGAPGGTEAFF	TGTGCCAGCAGCTCCGACGGGGCCCCCGGTGGCACTGAAGCTTTCTTT
NA	TRBV30	TRBJ2-5	TRBD2	CAWSGGVQTQYF	TGTGCCTGGTCCGGGGGGGTGCAGACCCAGTACTTC
NA	TRBV19	TRBJ1-1	NA	CASSIDPRQADEAFF	TGTGCCAGTAGTATAGATCCCAGACAGGCAGATGAAGCTTTCTTT
NA	TRBV16	TRBJ1-2	NA	CASSLNSGTEGYTF	TGTGCCAGCAGCCTCAATTCGGGCACAGAAGGCTACACCTTC
few	TRBV6-5	TRBJ1-6	TRBD1	CASRTGEASPLHF	TGTGCCAGCAGGACAGGGGAGGCTTCACCCCTCCACTTT
NA	TRBV5-1	TRBJ2-1	TRBD1	CASSLRLDRGNEQFF	TGCGCCAGCAGCTTGAGACTAGACAGGGGCAATGAGCAGTTCTTC
NA	TRBV5-1	TRBJ2-7	NA	CASSLRRGVHEQYF	TGCGCCAGCAGCTTGCGCCGGGGAGTGCACGAGCAGTACTTC
NA	TRBV29-1	TRBJ1-3	NA	CSVGGGRGPGNTIYF	TGCAGCGTTGGCGGGGGCAGGGGCCCAGGAAACACCATATATTTT
NA	TRBV5-1	TRBJ2-1	TRBD2	CASRLTSGSYNEQFF	TGCGCCAGCAGACTCACTAGCGGGAGTTACAATGAGCAGTTCTTC
NA	TRBV28	TRBJ2-7	NA	CASSLFTSKGMYF	TGTGCCAGCAGTTTATTCACTAGCAAAGGCATGTACTTC
NA	TRBV29-1	TRBJ2-2	NA	CSVGFTGELFF	TGCAGCGTTGGGTTTACCGGGGAGCTGTTTTTT
NA	TRBV10-2	TRBJ2-7	NA	CASRAPSEGGIYEQYF	TGCGCCAGCAGGGCCCCTAGCGAGGGGGGAATATACGAGCAGTACTTC
NA	TRBV19	TRBJ2-7	TRBD2	CASSSPSLAGLYEQYF	TGTGCCAGTAGTTCCCCCTCACTAGCGGGACTCTACGAGCAGTACTTC
few	TRBV29-1	TRBJ1-1	TRBD1	CSAEGQLNTEAFF	TGCAGCGCCGAGGGACAGCTGAACACTGAAGCTTTCTTT
once	TRBV5-1	TRBJ2-1	TRBD1	CASSSPGQGKEGQFF	TGCGCCAGCAGCTCTCCGGGACAGGGAAAGGAAGGGCAGTTCTTC
NA	TRBV2	TRBJ1-2	NA	CASSVSGKGGYTF	TGTGCCAGCAGTGTTTCAGGGAAGGGTGGCTACACCTTC
once	TRBV18	TRBJ2-1	TRBD2	CASSPGTSGGPSYNEQFF	TGTGCCAGCTCACCCGGGACTAGCGGGGGCCCCTCCTACAATGAGCAGTTCTTC
NA	TRBV29-1	TRBJ1-3	NA	CSVGSGVGNTIYF	TGCAGCGTTGGATCGGGGGTCGGAAACACCATATATTTT
NA	TRBV5-6	TRBJ2-7	TRBD2	CASSLTGLAGANEQYF	TGTGCCAGCAGCTTGACGGGACTAGCGGGGGCTAACGAGCAGTACTTC
NA	TRBV6-6	TRBJ2-7	NA	CASSYSLRGSYEQYF	TGTGCCAGCAGTTACTCGTTACGGGGTTCCTACGAGCAGTACTTC
NA	TRBV5-1	TRBJ1-1	NA	CASSLQENTEAFF	TGCGCCAGCAGCTTGCAGGAAAACACTGAAGCTTTCTTT
NA	TRBV15	TRBJ1-1	NA	CATSRSLEAEAFF	TGTGCCACCAGCAGATCCCTTGAGGCTGAAGCTTTCTTT
once	TRBV10-2	TRBJ1-1	TRBD1	CASSGQGTNTEAFF	TGCGCCAGCAGTGGACAGGGCACGAACACTGAAGCTTTCTTT
NA	TRBV4-1	TRBJ2-7	TRBD2	CASSQIQTSSGTSSYEQYF	TGCGCCAGCAGCCAAATCCAAACTTCTAGCGGTACTAGCTCCTACGAGCAGTACTTC
few	TRBV5-6	TRBJ2-5	NA	CASSGGTIEGTQYF	TGTGCCAGCAGCGGGGGGACAATAGAAGGGACCCAGTACTTC
NA	TRBV12-5	TRBJ2-5	NA	CASGLVPWETQYF	TGTGCTAGTGGTTTGGTACCGTGGGAGACCCAGTACTTC
NA	TRBV4-2	TRBJ1-4	NA	CASSQINEKLFF	TGTGCCAGCAGCCAGATTAATGAAAAACTGTTTTTT
NA	TRBV29-1	TRBJ1-2	NA	CSVNRGRGGYTF	TGCAGCGTTAACCGGGGGAGGGGCGGCTACACCTTC
few	TRBV3-1/TRBV3-2	TRBJ2-2	TRBD1	CASSQHRGSNTGELFF	TGTGCCAGCAGCCAACACAGGGGCTCGAACACCGGGGAGCTGTTTTTT
NA	TRBV5-4	TRBJ2-5	TRBD1	CASSMGQTMYQETQYF	TGTGCCAGCAGCATGGGACAGACGATGTACCAAGAGACCCAGTACTTC
NA	TRBV5-4	TRBJ2-5	TRBD1	CASSYRDRGLETQYF	TGTGCCAGCAGCTACCGGGACAGGGGGCTGGAGACCCAGTACTTC
NA	TRBV6-5	TRBJ1-4	NA	CASSYSKAEKLFF	TGTGCCAGCAGTTACTCGAAGGCGGAAAAACTGTTTTTT
once	TRBV3-1/TRBV3-2	TRBJ2-4	NA	CASSQDPPRSIQYF	TGTGCCAGCAGCCAAGACCCGCCGAGAAGCATTCAGTACTTC
NA	TRBV25-1	TRBJ1-2	TRBD1	CASSRQGGDGYTF	TGTGCCAGCAGCCGACAGGGCGGAGATGGCTACACCTTC
NA	TRBV7-8	TRBJ1-1	TRBD1	CASSSQGASTEAFF	TGTGCCAGCAGCTCCCAGGGGGCAAGCACTGAAGCTTTCTTT
NA	TRBV6-5	TRBJ1-2	TRBD1	CASSYRGGSYGYTF	TGTGCCAGCAGTTACCGAGGGGGCAGCTATGGCTACACCTTC
once	TRBV6-5	TRBJ2-5	TRBD2	CASSYGVAGAQETQYF	TGTGCCAGCAGTTACGGGGTAGCGGGCGCTCAAGAGACCCAGTACTTC
NA	TRBV6-5	TRBJ1-5	NA	CASNPTGNQPQHF	TGTGCCAGCAACCCGACAGGAAATCAGCCCCAGCATTTT
NA	TRBV4-1	TRBJ2-1	TRBD2	CASSQGRGVDNEQFF	TGCGCCAGCAGCCAAGGGCGGGGGGTCGACAATGAGCAGTTCTTC
NA	TRBV9	TRBJ2-4	NA	CASSPQPRDPMNF	TGTGCCAGCAGCCCACAACCTCGGGACCCGATGAACTTC
NA	TRBV24-1	TRBJ1-1	TRBD1	CATSDAGTGNTEAFF	TGTGCCACCAGTGATGCCGGGACAGGGAACACTGAAGCTTTCTTT
NA	TRBV19	TRBJ1-5	NA	CASSKIDRFNQPQHF	TGTGCCAGTAGTAAAATCGACAGGTTTAATCAGCCCCAGCATTTT
NA	TRBV11-2	TRBJ1-6	TRBD1	CASSLRTGVNSPLHF	TGTGCCAGCAGCTTAAGGACAGGGGTAAATTCACCCCTCCACTTT
NA	TRBV10-1	TRBJ1-5	NA	CASSESIGVNQPQHF	TGCGCCAGCAGTGAGTCGATAGGGGTTAATCAGCCCCAGCATTTT
NA	TRBV5-1	TRBJ2-1	TRBD2	CASSPRLAGGNEQFF	TGCGCCAGCAGCCCCCGACTAGCGGGAGGCAATGAGCAGTTCTTC
few	TRBV6-6	TRBJ1-3	NA	CASSASGPSSGNTIYF	TGTGCCAGCAGTGCCTCGGGACCGAGCTCTGGAAACACCATATATTTT